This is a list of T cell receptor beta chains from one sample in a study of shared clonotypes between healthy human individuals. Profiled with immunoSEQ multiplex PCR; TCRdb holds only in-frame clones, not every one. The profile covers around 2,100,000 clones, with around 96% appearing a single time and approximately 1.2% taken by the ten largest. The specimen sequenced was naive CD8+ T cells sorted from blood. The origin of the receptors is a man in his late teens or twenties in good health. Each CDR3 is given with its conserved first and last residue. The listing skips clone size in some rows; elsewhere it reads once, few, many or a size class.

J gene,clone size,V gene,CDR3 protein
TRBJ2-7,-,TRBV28,CASSFMGGQGIYEQYF
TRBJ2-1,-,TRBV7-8,CASSPGLLVEQFF
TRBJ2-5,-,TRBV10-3,CAISESEETQYF
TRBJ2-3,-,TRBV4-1,CASSQTEQGSGTDTQYF
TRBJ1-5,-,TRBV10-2,CASSDSNQPQHF
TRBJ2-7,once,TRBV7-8,CASSFHTGTGKHSPPSYEQYF
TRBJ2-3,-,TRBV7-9,CASSLLGEDTQYF
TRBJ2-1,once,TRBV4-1,CASSQETGFRQFF
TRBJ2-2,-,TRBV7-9,CASRLSLAGENTGELFF
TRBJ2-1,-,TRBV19,CASSIGQGEYNEQFF
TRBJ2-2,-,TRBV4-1,CASSQGGTGGPRGTGELFF
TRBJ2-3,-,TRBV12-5,CASGSGSYTDTQYF
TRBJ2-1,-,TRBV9,CASSVGPSSYNEQFF
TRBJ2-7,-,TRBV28,CASSPTGSRINEQYF
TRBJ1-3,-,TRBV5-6,CASSSGFGGNTIYF
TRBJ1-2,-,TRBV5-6,CASNSREGRQNGYTF
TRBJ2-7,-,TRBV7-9,CATARGHEQYF
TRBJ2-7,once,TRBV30,CAWTGTGKYPYEQYF
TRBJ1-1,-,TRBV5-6,CASSFQGGDTEAFF
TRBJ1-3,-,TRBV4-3,CASSQAPGIDTIYF
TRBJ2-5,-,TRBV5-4,CASSEDRIQETQYF
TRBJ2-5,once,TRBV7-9,CASSLETGGAETQYF
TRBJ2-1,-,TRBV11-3,CASSLVGGYEQFF
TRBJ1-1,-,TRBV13,CASSFGQALNTEAFF
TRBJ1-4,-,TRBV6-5,CASSFGQGANEKLFF
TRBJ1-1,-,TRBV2,CATLGGAGTEAFF
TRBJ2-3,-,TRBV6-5,CASSYYSGQGPDTQYF
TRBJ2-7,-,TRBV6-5,CASRPGRDHYEQYF
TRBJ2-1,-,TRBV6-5,CASSYNYNEQFF
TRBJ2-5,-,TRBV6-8,CASSYSLKETQYF
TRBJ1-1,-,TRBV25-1,CASSGEGGAFF